The 9 T cell receptor beta chains below come from one sample, sequenced in a study of T cell responses to AZD1222 COVID-19 vaccine. The assay was immunoSEQ multiplex PCR, and TCRdb's table has in-frame clones only and misses some. This sample carries around 140,000 clones, around 90% of them seen once, and the ten largest clones take roughly 4%. The sequencing here drew on peripheral blood, taken 28 days after the second AZD1222 dose. The source is an adult who received the AZD1222 COVID-19 vaccine.

CDR3 region: CASSQPYDRATEAFF. CDR3 coding DNA: TGCGCCAGCAGCCAACCTTATGACAGGGCCACTGAAGCTTTCTTT. This chain uses TRBV4-1 with TRBJ1-1, with 7 bases fitting TRBD1. The CDR3 runs to 15 residues. CDR1 is MGHRA and CDR2 is YSYEKL in the germline V gene. With 2 bases clipped from V and 4 bases from J, the junction kept 7 bases outside the gene matches.

The rearrangement uses TRBV11-2 and TRBJ2-7; D uncertain. V shed 1 base and J shed 2 bases, with 9 bases lying between them. The CDR3 contains 14 residues. Per the germline V gene, CDR1 is SGHAT and CDR2 is FQNNGV. Here the CDR3 DNA reads TGTGCCAGCAGCTTAGGGGGTCCTACCTACGAGCAGTACTTC. Protein product: CASSLGGPTYEQYF.

This clone was counted a single time. The rearrangement links TRBV10-3 to TRBJ2-7; no clear D gene. This CDR3 is built from 16 residues. The V gene lost 6 bases and the J gene lost 1 base, with 19 bases spanning the gap. Germline loops: CDR1 ENHRY, CDR2 SYGVKD. CDR3 in amino acids: CAIRNYVGPSSYEQYF. The CDR3 coding sequence is TGTGCCATCAGGAACTACGTTGGGCCTTCGTCCTACGAGCAGTACTTC.

The rearrangement links TRBV12-3 or TRBV12-4 to TRBJ2-1; D remains ambiguous. The CDR3 totals 13 residues. The V and J ends lost 1 base and 2 bases respectively, with 3 bases between them. Here the CDR3 DNA reads TGTGCCAGCAGTTTAGGCACCTACAATGAGCAGTTCTTC. It translates to CASSLGTYNEQFF.

J is TRBJ2-2 and V is TRBV9; 9 bases are shared with TRBD1. CDR1 is SGDLS, CDR2 YYNGEE, per germline. The CDR3 is 14 amino acids. The trim removed 6 bases at V and 7 bases at J, leaving 7 bases unmatched. Here the CDR3 DNA reads TGTGCCAGCACCCGGGACAGGGATGGCGGGGAGCTGTTTTTT. It encodes CASTRDRDGGELFF.

The chain links TRBV19 to TRBJ2-3; no reliable D call. V was trimmed by 5 bases and J by 1 base, leaving 7 bases between them. CDR3 length: 13 residues. Germline CDR1 is LNHDA and CDR2 is SQIVND (reference sequence). CDR3 nucleotides: TGTGCCAGTAGTGGTGGGGGCACAGATACGCAGTATTTT. Its translation: CASSGGGTDTQYF.

V and J are TRBV5-4 and TRBJ1-2, with TRBD1 matching 7 bases. The junction had 5 bases not matched to a gene; V was cut back by 4 bases and J by 2 bases. The CDR3 sequence is 14 residues long. Germline V CDR1 and CDR2: SGHNT, YYREEE (reference sequence). CDR3 bases: TGTGCCAGCAGCCGAACAGGGGAAAACTATGGCTACACCTTC. It encodes CASSRTGENYGYTF. Variable domain in full (rest from reference TRBV5-4 and TRBJ1-2): ETGVTQSPTHLIKTRGQQVTLRCSSQSGHNTVSWYQQALGQGPQFIFQYYREEENGRGNFPPRFSGLQFPNYSSELNVNALELDDSALYLCASSRTGENYGYTFGSGTRLTVV.

The V gene is TRBV7-9, the J gene TRBJ2-2; 16 bases are a match to TRBD2. V lost 5 bases, J lost 7 bases, and 7 bases stayed unmatched. The CDR3 is made up of 17 amino acids. The germline V gene has CDR1 SEHNR and CDR2 FQNEAQ (reference sequence). The DNA of the CDR3 is TGTGCCAGCAGCGGGACTAGCGGGAGGGCCGTCGGCGGGGAGCTGTTTTTT. Protein sequence: CASSGTSGRAVGGELFF.

The genes are TRBV6-5 and TRBJ2-2; D perhaps matches TRBD1 (6 bases). Germline V gives CDR1 MNHEY, CDR2 SVGAGI. The CDR3 is 14 residues long. V lost 7 bases and J lost 5, with 14 bases in between. The CDR3 reads CASNQGWGTGELFF. The CDR3 coding sequence is TGTGCCAGCAACCAGGGGTGGGGTACCGGGGAGCTGTTTTTT.